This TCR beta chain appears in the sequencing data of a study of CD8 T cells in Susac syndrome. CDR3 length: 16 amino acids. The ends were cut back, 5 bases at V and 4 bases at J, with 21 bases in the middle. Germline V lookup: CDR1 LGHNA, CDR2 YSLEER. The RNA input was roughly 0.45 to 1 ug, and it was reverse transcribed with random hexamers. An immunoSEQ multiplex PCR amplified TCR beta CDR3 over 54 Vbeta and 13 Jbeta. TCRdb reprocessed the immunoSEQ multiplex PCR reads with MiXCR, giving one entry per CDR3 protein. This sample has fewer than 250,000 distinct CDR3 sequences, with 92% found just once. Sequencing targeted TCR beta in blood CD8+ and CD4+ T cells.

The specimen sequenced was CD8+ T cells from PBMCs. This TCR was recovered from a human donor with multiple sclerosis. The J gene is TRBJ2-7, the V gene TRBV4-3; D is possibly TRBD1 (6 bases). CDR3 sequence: CASSGFKRTGHYEQYF. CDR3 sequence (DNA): TGCGCCAGCAGCGGATTTAAGCGCACAGGGCATTACGAGCAGTACTTC.